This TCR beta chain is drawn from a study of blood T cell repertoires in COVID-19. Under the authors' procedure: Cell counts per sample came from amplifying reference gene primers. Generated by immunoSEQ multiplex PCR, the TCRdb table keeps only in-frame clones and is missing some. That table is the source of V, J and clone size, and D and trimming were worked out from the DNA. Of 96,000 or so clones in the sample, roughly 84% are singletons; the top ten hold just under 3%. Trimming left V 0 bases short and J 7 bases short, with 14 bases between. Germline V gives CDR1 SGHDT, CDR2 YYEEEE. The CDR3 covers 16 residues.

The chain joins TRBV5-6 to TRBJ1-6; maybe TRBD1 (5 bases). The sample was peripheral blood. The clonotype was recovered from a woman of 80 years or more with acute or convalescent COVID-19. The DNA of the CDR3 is TGTGCCAGCAGCTTGGTGTCAGGGTCTGGGAATTCACCCCTCCACTTT. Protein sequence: CASSLVSGSGNSPLHF.